The clone carrying this T cell receptor beta chain was detected only a few times. Its specificity is not known. Germline CDR1 and CDR2: ENHRY and SYGVKD. This CDR3 is built from 14 residues. After removal of 4 bases from V and 1 base from J, the junction contained 1 base not matched to a gene. The data are from a study of cytomegalovirus exposure and HLA in healthy donors. Use of 60 Vbeta and 13 Jbeta primers characterized the PCR. The assay was immunoSEQ multiplex PCR, and TCRdb's table has in-frame clones only and misses some. The sample has under 200,000 clones; 60% to 80% are singletons. Study findings and constraints: Earlier analysis yielded a pattern in which most TCR beta V segments were productive about 90% or about 30% of the time.

Sequencing used PBMCs. V usage is TRBV10-3 and J usage is TRBJ1-2; TRBD1 matches 9 bases. The TCR comes from a man aged 50 to 60 in good health and CMV-seropositive. The CDR3 here is CAISGQGVNYGYTF. Here the CDR3 DNA reads TGTGCCATCAGTGGACAGGGGGTTAACTATGGCTACACCTTC.